This TCR beta chain was obtained from a study of CD8 T cells in ankylosing spondylitis. General study results and limits: Both synovial fluid and blood in reactive arthritis had previously been reported to carry some motif variants.

This clonotype has just a few counts. The antigen remains undetermined. TCR beta libraries were made by quantitative 5'-RACE with molecular barcodes. A single record per CDR3 protein comes from TCRdb applying MiXCR to the 5' RACE reads. Among about 250,000 distinct CDR3 sequences listed, roughly 32% were seen once. V trimming: 4 bases; J trimming: 3 bases; junction bases outside the gene matches: 5. The CDR3 length is 15 residues. Germline loops: CDR1 SGDLS, CDR2 YYNGEE. This chain uses TRBV9 with TRBJ2-1; 9 bases are a match to TRBD2. Sequencing used blood, either unsorted or a sorted T cell fraction (not recorded which). The sequence was collected from a male donor with ankylosing spondylitis or in good health (not recorded which). CDR3 nucleotides: TGTGCCAGCAGCCGAGCGGGGGGCCACTACAATGAGCAGTTCTTC. It codes for CASSRAGGHYNEQFF.